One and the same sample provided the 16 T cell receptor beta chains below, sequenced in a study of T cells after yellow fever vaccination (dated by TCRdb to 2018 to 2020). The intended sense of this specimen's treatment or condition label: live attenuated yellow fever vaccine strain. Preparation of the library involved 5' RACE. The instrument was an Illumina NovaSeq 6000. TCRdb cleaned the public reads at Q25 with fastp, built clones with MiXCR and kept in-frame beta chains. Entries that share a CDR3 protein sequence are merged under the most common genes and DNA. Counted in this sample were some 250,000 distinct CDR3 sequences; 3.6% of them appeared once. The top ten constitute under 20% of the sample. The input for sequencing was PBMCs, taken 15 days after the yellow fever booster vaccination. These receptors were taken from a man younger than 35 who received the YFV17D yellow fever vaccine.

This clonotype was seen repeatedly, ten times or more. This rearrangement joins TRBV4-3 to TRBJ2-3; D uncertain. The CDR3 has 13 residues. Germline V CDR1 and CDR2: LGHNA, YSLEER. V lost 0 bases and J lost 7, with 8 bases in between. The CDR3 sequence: CASSQDGRHTQYF. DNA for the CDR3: TGCGCCAGCAGCCAAGATGGGCGCCATACGCAGTATTTT.

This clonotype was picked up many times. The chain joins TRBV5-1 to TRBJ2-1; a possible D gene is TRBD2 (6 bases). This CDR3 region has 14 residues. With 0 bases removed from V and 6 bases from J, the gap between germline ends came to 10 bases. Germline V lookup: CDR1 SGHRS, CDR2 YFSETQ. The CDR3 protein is CASSLEVGGNEQFF. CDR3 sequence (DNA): TGCGCCAGCAGCTTGGAGGTGGGGGGCAATGAGCAGTTCTTC.

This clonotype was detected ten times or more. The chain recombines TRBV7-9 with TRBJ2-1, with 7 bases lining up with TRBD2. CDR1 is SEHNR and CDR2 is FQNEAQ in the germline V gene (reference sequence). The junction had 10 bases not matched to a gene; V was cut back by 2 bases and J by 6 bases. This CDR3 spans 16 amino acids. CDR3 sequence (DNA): TGTGCCAGCAGCTTAAGGGGCCGGGAGGCAAGCAATGAGCAGTTCTTC. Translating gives CASSLRGREASNEQFF.

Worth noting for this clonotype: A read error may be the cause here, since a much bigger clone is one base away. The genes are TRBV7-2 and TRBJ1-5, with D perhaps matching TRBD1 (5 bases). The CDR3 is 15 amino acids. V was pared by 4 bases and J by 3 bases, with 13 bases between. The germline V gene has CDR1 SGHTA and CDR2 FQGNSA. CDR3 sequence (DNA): TGTGCCAGCAGCTCGCAACAGGTATACAATCAGCCCCAGCATTTT. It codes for CASSSQQVYNQPQHF.

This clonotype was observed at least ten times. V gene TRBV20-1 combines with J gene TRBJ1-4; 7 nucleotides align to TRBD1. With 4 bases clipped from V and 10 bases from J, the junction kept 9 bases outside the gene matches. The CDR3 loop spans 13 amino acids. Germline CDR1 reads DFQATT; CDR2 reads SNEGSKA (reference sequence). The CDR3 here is CSATEDRRGKLFF. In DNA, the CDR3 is TGCAGTGCTACCGAGGACAGGAGGGGAAAACTGTTTTTT.

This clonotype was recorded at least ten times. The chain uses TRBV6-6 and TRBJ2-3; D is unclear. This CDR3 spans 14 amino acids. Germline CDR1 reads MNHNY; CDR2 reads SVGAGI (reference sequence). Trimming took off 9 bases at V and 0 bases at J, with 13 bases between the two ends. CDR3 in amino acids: CASGRYTSTDTQYF. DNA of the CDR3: TGTGCCAGTGGGCGTTATACTAGCACAGATACGCAGTATTTT.

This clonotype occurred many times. In DNA, the CDR3 is TGTGCCACCCAAACAGGAATTGAAGCTTTCTTT. Protein: CATQTGIEAFF. The chain employs TRBV12-3 or TRBV12-4 and TRBJ1-1; tentatively, D is TRBD1 (5 bases). The length of the CDR3 is 11 residues. V lost 10 bases and J 7 bases, leaving 13 bases between the germline ends.

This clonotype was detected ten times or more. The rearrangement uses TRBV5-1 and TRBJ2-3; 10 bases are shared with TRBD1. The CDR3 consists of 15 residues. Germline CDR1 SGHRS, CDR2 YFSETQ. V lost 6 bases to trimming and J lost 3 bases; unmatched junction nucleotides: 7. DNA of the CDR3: TGCGCCAGCAAAGATGGGACAGGGGCTACAGATACGCAGTATTTT. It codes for CASKDGTGATDTQYF.

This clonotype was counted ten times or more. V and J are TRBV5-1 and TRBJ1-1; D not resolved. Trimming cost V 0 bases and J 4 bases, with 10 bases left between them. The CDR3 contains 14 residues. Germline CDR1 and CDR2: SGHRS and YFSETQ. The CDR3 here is CASSLDPGPTEAFF. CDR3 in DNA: TGCGCCAGCAGCTTGGACCCCGGGCCCACTGAAGCTTTCTTT.

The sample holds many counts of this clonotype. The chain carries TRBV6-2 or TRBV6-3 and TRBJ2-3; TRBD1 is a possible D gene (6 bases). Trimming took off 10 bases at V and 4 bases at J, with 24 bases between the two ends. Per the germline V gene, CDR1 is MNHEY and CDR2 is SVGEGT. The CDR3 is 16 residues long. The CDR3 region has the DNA TGTGCCACCGCTCGGATCCAGGGGAACGACGCAGATACGCAGTATTTT. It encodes CATARIQGNDADTQYF.

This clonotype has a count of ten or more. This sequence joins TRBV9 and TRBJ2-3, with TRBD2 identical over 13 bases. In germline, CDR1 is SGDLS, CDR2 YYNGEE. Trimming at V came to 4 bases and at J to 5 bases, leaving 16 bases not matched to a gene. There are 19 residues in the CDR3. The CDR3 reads CASSPPRWTSGGPEDTQYF. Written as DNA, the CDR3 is TGTGCCAGCAGCCCCCCGAGGTGGACTAGCGGGGGACCGGAAGATACGCAGTATTTT.

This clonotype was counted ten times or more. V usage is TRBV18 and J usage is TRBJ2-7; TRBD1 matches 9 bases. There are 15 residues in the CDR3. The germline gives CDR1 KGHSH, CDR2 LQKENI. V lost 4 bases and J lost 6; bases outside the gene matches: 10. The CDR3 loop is CASSLRDRESGEQYF. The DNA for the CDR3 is TGTGCCAGCTCACTACGGGACAGGGAATCGGGCGAGCAGTACTTC.

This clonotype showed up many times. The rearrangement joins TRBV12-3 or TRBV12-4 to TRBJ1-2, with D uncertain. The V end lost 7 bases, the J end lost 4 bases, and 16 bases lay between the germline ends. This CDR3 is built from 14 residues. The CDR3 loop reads CASTSGGFRYGYTF. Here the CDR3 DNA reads TGTGCCAGCACCTCGGGAGGGTTTCGCTATGGCTACACCTTC.

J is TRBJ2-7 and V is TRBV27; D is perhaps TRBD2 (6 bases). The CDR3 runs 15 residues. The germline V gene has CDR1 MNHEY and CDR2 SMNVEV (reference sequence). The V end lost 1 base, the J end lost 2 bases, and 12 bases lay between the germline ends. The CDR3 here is CASSLYGLSAYEQYF. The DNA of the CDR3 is TGTGCCAGCAGTTTATACGGACTATCAGCCTACGAGCAGTACTTC.

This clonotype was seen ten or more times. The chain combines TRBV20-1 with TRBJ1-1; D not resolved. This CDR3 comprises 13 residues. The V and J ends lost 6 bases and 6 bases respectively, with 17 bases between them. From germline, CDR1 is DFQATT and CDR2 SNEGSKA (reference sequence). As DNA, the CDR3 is TGCAGTGCCAGTCGTGGAGGTGGCGCTGAAGCTTTCTTT. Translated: CSASRGGGAEAFF.

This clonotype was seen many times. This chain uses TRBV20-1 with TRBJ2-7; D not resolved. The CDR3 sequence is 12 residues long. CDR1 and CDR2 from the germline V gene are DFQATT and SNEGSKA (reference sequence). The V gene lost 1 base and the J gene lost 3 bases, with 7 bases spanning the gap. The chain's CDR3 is CSARVDFYEQYV. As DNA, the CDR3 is TGCAGTGCTAGAGTCGACTTCTACGAGCAGTACGTC.